What follows is one T cell receptor beta chain and its context. The ends lost 5 bases at V and 7 bases at J; junction bases unmatched: 1. Germline lookup yields CDR1 SGHAT and CDR2 FQNNGV. The CDR3 runs 14 residues. The record originates from a study of fetal regulatory T cell absence and autoimmunity. Some clones are missing from TCRdb's copy, which holds only in-frame ones; the method was immunoSEQ multiplex PCR. The sample holds tens of thousands of clones, around 83% seen once. This receptor was obtained from a newborn boy with IPEX syndrome. The gene calls are TRBV11-2 and TRBJ2-2, with 13 bases aligning to TRBD2. The sequencing sample was made of cord blood. DNA of the CDR3: TGTGCCAGCAGCCGACTAGCGGGGGGCGGGGAGCTGTTTTTT. Its protein is CASSRLAGGGELFF.